The clone carrying this T cell receptor (beta chain) has only a few counts. Its cognate antigen is unknown. A second about 6 to 11 cycle PCR used barcoded and J-beta primers. Each CDR3 protein is one row after TCRdb ran MiXCR on the 5' RACE reads. Here the sample spans 1.5 million to 2 million distinct CDR3 sequences, about 50% being singletons. This sample was taken from a study of blood T cells in healthy people across ages. Findings and caveats of the study: Older individuals had lower TCR beta diversity per million T cells (the decline was roughly linear). Estimates of total diversity, which came from one million sequenced T cells, were considered to be underestimates. It was found that TCR beta diversity correlated strongly with the percentage of naive T cells.

The germline V gene has CDR1 SEHNR and CDR2 FQNEAQ (reference sequence). This CDR3 comprises 13 residues. Losses at the gene ends were 1 base for V and 8 bases for J; bases not matched to a gene: 2. The chain carries TRBV7-9 and TRBJ1-5; 7 positions agree with TRBD1. The sequencing sample was made of blood. This TCR came from a woman between 40 and 55 years old in good health. CDR3 nucleotides: TGTGCCAGCAGCTTAGAGGGGGCCAAGCCCCAGCATTTT. Residues: CASSLEGAKPQHF.